This T cell receptor beta chain was identified during a study of blood T cell repertoires in COVID-19. Across the study: Nucleic acid was either cDNA or gDNA, and it came from T cells, B-cell-depleted T cells, or PBMCs.

The age range of participants was about 18 to 90 years, with residence in under 25 US areas. The method was immunoSEQ multiplex PCR; TCRdb's version includes in-frame clones alone and lacks a portion of them. The data hold a few hundred thousand clones, with around 91% observed a single time. Trimming cost V 2 bases and J 0 bases, with 21 bases left between them. Germline V gene data show CDR1 as SGHTA and CDR2 as FQGNSA. The CDR3 is made up of 19 amino acids. The gene calls are TRBV7-2 and TRBJ2-3; tentative D call: TRBD1 (6 bases). This sequence was found in a young woman with acute COVID-19. The sequenced sample was PBMCs or T cells enriched from blood (not recorded which). CDR3 residues: CASSLTLFQGTLSTDTQYF. The CDR3 region has the DNA TGTGCCAGCAGCTTAACGTTGTTTCAGGGGACATTAAGCACAGATACGCAGTATTTT. The variable domain in full, completed from reference TRBV7-2 and TRBJ2-3, reads GAGVSQSPSNKVTEKGKDVELRCDPISGHTALYWYRQSLGQGLEFLIYFQGNSAPDKSGLPSDRFSAERTGGSVSTLTIQRTQQEDSAVYLCASSLTLFQGTLSTDTQYFGPGTRLTVL.